This T cell receptor (beta chain) is drawn from a study of shared clonotypes between healthy human individuals. The table came from immunoSEQ multiplex PCR; TCRdb's copy has only in-frame clones and leaves some out. This table holds 1,500,000 or so clones, roughly 96% found once. The CDR3 runs to 15 residues. Trimming stripped 6 bases from V and 1 base from J, with 15 bases between. Germline lookup yields CDR1 KGHSH and CDR2 LQKENI. The sample consisted of naive CD4+ T cells sorted from blood. Subset denoted: CD45RA+ positively selected. This chain links TRBV18 with TRBJ1-1, with a tentative D call TRBD1 (5 bases). This TCR was sampled from a man in his thirties or forties in good health. The CDR3 coding sequence is TGTGCCAGCTCCCGGGACGCTCCAGGGAACACTGAAGCTTTCTTT. As protein: CASSRDAPGNTEAFF.